The clone carrying this TCR beta chain has just a few counts. The antigen is undetermined. This sample is part of a study of blood T cells in healthy people across ages. On the study more broadly: About one barcoded beta molecule per two T cells was captured by template switching.

Notes on the study in general: Bulk PBMC profiling left naive and antigen-experienced comparisons inconclusive. There were more naive CD4+ cells and higher diversity in long-lived donors than in aged donors.

Through a sample-barcoded 5' primer and a J-beta primer mix, a second PCR was run for roughly 7 to 12 cycles. With 12 random nucleotides, a template-switch adaptor tagged each individual cDNA molecule. MiXCR, applied by TCRdb to the 5' RACE reads, yields one record per CDR3 protein. The table records some 920,000 distinct CDR3 sequences, about 51% of them present only once. The TCR comes from a woman aged 55-70 years in good health. Sequencing was performed on blood.

In DNA form, the CDR3 reads TGTGCCAGCAGCTTACGACGGGAGCGGGTTCAGTACTTC. Translating gives CASSLRRERVQYF. The J gene is TRBJ2-4, the V gene TRBV7-2, with a weak D call TRBD2 (6 bases). The CDR3 totals 13 residues. Trimming left V 2 bases short and J 11 bases short, with 13 bases between. Germline CDR1 SGHTA, CDR2 FQGNSA.